Presented here are 18 T cell receptor beta chains from one specimen sequenced in a study of shared clonotypes between healthy human individuals. The data were produced by immunoSEQ multiplex PCR, yet TCRdb's version contains in-frame clones alone and is incomplete. In the table there are a few hundred thousand clones, around nine tenths of which are singletons. The material sequenced was memory CD8+ T cells sorted from blood. This sample's subset: CD45RO+ cells pooled with CCR7-negative TemRA cells. These receptors were collected from a man younger than 35 in good health.

The chain is built from TRBV5-1 and TRBJ2-1, with 7 bases lining up with TRBD1. V trimming: 4 bases; J trimming: 4 bases; junction bases outside the gene matches: 5. Germline assignment: CDR1 SGHRS and CDR2 YFSETQ. The CDR3 contains 14 residues. CDR3 in amino acids: CASSLETGYNEQFF. The CDR3 coding sequence is TGCGCCAGCAGCCTGGAGACAGGGTACAATGAGCAGTTCTTC.

The chain couples TRBV27 to TRBJ2-7; 9 nucleotides agree with TRBD1. After removal of 0 bases from V and 3 bases from J, the junction contained 3 bases not matched to a gene. The CDR3 loop spans 15 amino acids. Germline V gives CDR1 MNHEY, CDR2 SMNVEV (reference sequence). The CDR3 reads CASSLSGTGNYEQYF. The CDR3 DNA sequence: TGTGCCAGCAGTTTATCCGGGACAGGGAACTACGAGCAGTACTTC.

This clone turned up a few times. The V gene is TRBV27, the J gene TRBJ2-4, with D perhaps TRBD2 (5 bases). V shed 5 bases and J shed 6 bases, with 17 bases lying between them. This CDR3 has 15 residues. The germline V gene has CDR1 MNHEY and CDR2 SMNVEV (reference sequence). CDR3 amino acids: CASSPQPGWGNIQYF. For the CDR3, the DNA is TGTGCCAGCAGTCCCCAGCCGGGGTGGGGAAACATTCAGTACTTC.

The V call is TRBV5-6, the J call TRBJ2-2; D call uncertain. The V gene's germline CDR1 is SGHDT and CDR2 YYEEEE. The germline V and J ends were trimmed by 2 bases and 0 bases, with 8 bases remaining between them. The CDR3 is 15 residues long. In DNA form, the CDR3 reads TGTGCCAGCAGCTTTGCATATCCGAACACCGGGGAGCTGTTTTTT. Translated, it gives CASSFAYPNTGELFF.

The chain recombines TRBV6-1 with TRBJ2-1; D might be TRBD1 or TRBD2, each matching 5 bases. Per the germline V gene, CDR1 is MNHNS and CDR2 is SASEGT. Trimming cost V 2 bases and J 8 bases, with 7 bases left between them. This CDR3 has 12 amino acids. The CDR3 DNA is TGTGCCAGCAGTGAAACGGGACATGAGCAGTTCTTC. Its translation is CASSETGHEQFF.

The CDR3 reads CASSLGRGLDEQYF. The CDR3 DNA sequence: TGTGCCAGCAGCTTAGGCAGGGGGCTTGACGAGCAGTACTTC. The chain joins TRBV7-9 to TRBJ2-7; 8 nucleotides align to TRBD1. Trimming removed 1 base from V and 5 bases from J; junction bases left unmatched: 4. This CDR3 spans 14 amino acids. Germline V CDR1 and CDR2: SEHNR, FQNEAQ (reference sequence).

The chain couples TRBV7-2 to TRBJ1-5; D gene uncertain. Trimming took off 10 bases at V and 6 bases at J, with 19 bases between the two ends. The CDR3 sequence is 14 residues long. Per the germline V gene, CDR1 is SGHTA and CDR2 is FQGNSA. The CDR3 region has the DNA TGTGCCACTACGAAGTCCCCGACGGGTCAGCCCCAGCATTTT. It codes for CATTKSPTGQPQHF.

The rearrangement uses TRBV4-1 and TRBJ2-7; D unclear. The CDR3 spans 14 residues. V was clipped by 1 base and J by 3 bases, with 10 bases between them. Looked up from germline, CDR1 is MGHRA and CDR2 is YSYEKL. The CDR3: CASSQAGSYYEQYF. In DNA form, the CDR3 reads TGCGCCAGCAGCCAAGCCGGAAGCTACTACGAGCAGTACTTC.

The rearrangement links TRBV5-8 to TRBJ2-7; D is undetermined. CDR1 is SGHTS and CDR2 is YDEGEE in the germline V gene. The CDR3 is 13 residues long. Trimming cost V 3 bases and J 2 bases, with 9 bases left between them. The CDR3 loop is CASSSTIAYEQYF. The CDR3 DNA follows: TGTGCCAGCAGCTCCACGATCGCCTACGAGCAGTACTTC.

The V call is TRBV11-2, the J call TRBJ2-7; the D is unclear. V was pared by 3 bases and J by 2 bases, with 5 bases between. Germline V lookup: CDR1 SGHAT, CDR2 FQNNGV. The CDR3 extends over 12 amino acids. This CDR3 reads CASSLLTYEQYF. In nucleotides, the CDR3 is TGTGCCAGCAGCTTGCTTACCTACGAGCAGTACTTC. The full variable domain, rest sourced from reference TRBV11-2 and TRBJ2-7, is EAGVAQSPRYKIIEKRQSVAFWCNPISGHATLYWYQQILGQGPKLLIQFQNNGVVDDSQLPKDRFSAERLKGVDSTLKIQPAKLEDSAVYLCASSLLTYEQYFGPGTRLTVT.

CDR3 nucleotide sequence: TGTGCCAGCAGTGATCTCCCACTAGCGGGTCCCGGAGATACGCAGTATTTT. Encoded protein: CASSDLPLAGPGDTQYF. The rearrangement uses TRBV6-1 and TRBJ2-3; TRBD2 matches 9 bases. Trimming removed 3 bases from V and 5 bases from J; junction bases left unmatched: 12. The CDR3 is 17 residues long. The germline V gene encodes CDR1 MNHNS and CDR2 SASEGT.

This sequence joins TRBV7-9 and TRBJ2-3; 12 positions agree with TRBD2. CDR1 and CDR2 (germline): SEHNR, FQNEAQ (reference sequence). V gave up 1 base and J gave up 2 bases; unmatched junction bases: 7. This CDR3 region has 18 residues. The CDR3 DNA reads as TGTGCCAGCAGCTTAGGACTAGCGGGGGCCAAAAACACAGATACGCAGTATTTT. This translates into CASSLGLAGAKNTDTQYF.

The V call is TRBV2, the J call TRBJ2-1; 13 positions agree with TRBD2. This CDR3 has 19 residues. Germline values: CDR1 SNHLY, CDR2 FYNNEI. Trimming removed 6 bases from V and 10 bases from J; junction bases left unmatched: 21. This CDR3 is CASRVVGSTGLAGVPEQFF. CDR3 in DNA: TGTGCCAGCAGGGTTGTGGGGTCGACTGGACTAGCGGGAGTACCCGAGCAGTTCTTC.

The V call is TRBV5-1, the J call TRBJ2-7; 14 bases line up with TRBD2. Germline trimming cut 4 bases from V and 3 bases from J; bases unmatched to any gene: 3. The CDR3 covers 15 residues. Germline assignment: CDR1 SGHRS and CDR2 YFSETQ. CDR3 region: CASSGGLAGVYEQYF. The CDR3, as DNA: TGCGCCAGCAGCGGGGGACTAGCGGGAGTCTACGAGCAGTACTTC. Supplemented by reference TRBV5-1 and TRBJ2-7, the full variable domain reads KAGVTQTPRYLIKTRGQQVTLSCSPISGHRSVSWYQQTPGQGLQFLFEYFSETQRNKGNFPGRFSGRQFSNSRSEMNVSTLELGDSALYLCASSGGLAGVYEQYFGPGTRLTVT.

In regard to this clone: The sample has other DNA sequences that encode this CDR3 too. This rearrangement joins TRBV6-6 to TRBJ2-7; D is unresolved. The CDR3 consists of 12 residues. Trimming left V 0 bases short and J 3 bases short, with 3 bases between. Germline CDR1 is MNHNY and CDR2 is SVGAGI (reference sequence). CDR3 in DNA: TGTGCCAGCAGTTACTCTGACTACGAGCAGTACTTC. Translated: CASSYSDYEQYF.

The chain has TRBV28 and TRBJ2-7; 9 bases map to TRBD2. The CDR3 extends over 17 amino acids. With V trimmed by 2 bases and J by 3 bases, 11 bases remained unmatched. Germline V CDR1 and CDR2: MDHEN, SYDVKM. CDR3 in DNA: TGTGCCAGCAGTTTAAAGCCACGACTAGCGGTGATCTACGAGCAGTACTTC. It encodes CASSLKPRLAVIYEQYF.

The chain carries TRBV30 and TRBJ2-2; D is possibly TRBD1 or TRBD2 (5 bases each). V was cut by 3 bases and J by 3 bases, with 8 bases left in between. CDR3 length: 13 residues. Germline CDR1 is GTSNPN and CDR2 is SVGIG (reference sequence). As DNA, the CDR3 is TGTGCCTGGAGGGGGGTATACACCGGGGAGCTGTTTTTT. It translates to CAWRGVYTGELFF.

J is TRBJ1-1 and V is TRBV7-2, with D tentatively TRBD1 (5 bases). The CDR3 spans 17 residues. V lost 0 bases to trimming and J lost 2 bases, with 16 bases between them. The germline V gene encodes CDR1 SGHTA and CDR2 FQGNSA. CDR3 coding DNA: TGTGCCAGCAGCTTAGCGCAAGACAGTGCAGGCAACACTGAAGCTTTCTTT. Encoded protein: CASSLAQDSAGNTEAFF.